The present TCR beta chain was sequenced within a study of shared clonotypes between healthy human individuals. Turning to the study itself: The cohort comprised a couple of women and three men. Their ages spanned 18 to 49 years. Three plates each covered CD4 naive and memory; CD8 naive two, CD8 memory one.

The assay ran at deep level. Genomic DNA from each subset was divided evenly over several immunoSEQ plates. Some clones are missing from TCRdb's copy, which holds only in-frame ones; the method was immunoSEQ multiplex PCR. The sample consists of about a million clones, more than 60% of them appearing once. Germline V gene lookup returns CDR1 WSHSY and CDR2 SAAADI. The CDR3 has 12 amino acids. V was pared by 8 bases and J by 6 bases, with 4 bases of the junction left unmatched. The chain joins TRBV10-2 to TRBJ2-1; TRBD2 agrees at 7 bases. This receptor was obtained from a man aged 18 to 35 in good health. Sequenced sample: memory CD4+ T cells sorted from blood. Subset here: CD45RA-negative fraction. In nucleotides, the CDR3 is TGCGCCAGCGGGAGGGAACCCAATGAGCAGTTCTTC. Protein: CASGREPNEQFF.